The clone carrying this T cell receptor beta chain turned up a few times. The antigen is undetermined. The record originates from a study of beta chain features in type 1 diabetes. Study conclusions and caveats: A greater similarity of naive, central memory and Treg TCRB repertoires was seen among patients than among healthy donors.

Isolated RNA was reverse transcribed in full, so expressed TCRB transcripts were sequenced. Samples of naive, central memory and regulatory T cells yielded a mean of around 3.4 million reads. TCRdb's copy holds only in-frame clones and misses some; the assay was immunoSEQ multiplex PCR. Of about 410,000 clones listed, about 14% are singletons. The clonotype comes from a young man in good health. Sequences were obtained from naive CD4+ T cells from blood.

The CDR3 DNA reads TGTGCCAGCAGTTTGGTAAACGGCCAAACTGAGCAGTTCTTC. Amino acids: CASSLVNGQTEQFF. V usage is TRBV27 and J usage is TRBJ2-1; the D is unclear. Deletions cut 3 bases from V and 9 bases from J, with 15 bases between. The CDR3 runs 14 residues. Germline V gene lookup returns CDR1 MNHEY and CDR2 SMNVEV (reference sequence).